The entry that follows covers one T cell receptor (beta chain) sequence. Amplification targeted TCR beta CDR3 regions from RNA transcripts. In the first-round RT-PCR of the TCR CDR3, the HTBI primer set was used. TCRdb reprocessed the multiplex PCR reads with MiXCR, giving one entry per CDR3 protein. The table includes hundreds of thousands of distinct CDR3 sequences, about 15% detected once. This sample stems from a study of T cells in Graves' hyperthyroidism and ophthalmopathy. This CDR3 is built from 15 residues. The V gene's germline CDR1 is KGHSH and CDR2 LQKENI. V shed 4 bases, J shed 2 bases, and the junction held 7 bases outside the gene matches. Disease duration under 2 months; hyperthyroidism patients were aged 18 to 65.

The rearrangement links TRBV18 to TRBJ2-5; 7 bases fit TRBD1. Sequencing was carried out using blood. The receptor was derived from a woman between 18 and 30 years old with Graves' hyperthyroidism. The CDR3: CASSRIRDRQETQYF. DNA of the CDR3: TGTGCCAGCTCACGAATACGGGACAGACAAGAGACCCAGTACTTC.